The 5 T cell receptor beta chains below were found in one sample sequenced in a study of beta chain features in type 1 diabetes. Points from the study as a whole: When Type 1 diabetes patients were examined, their TCRB CDR3s proved moderately but significantly shorter in all four CD4+ subsets.

These receptors' antigens are unknown. All of the isolated RNA was reverse transcribed, so expressed TCRB transcripts were sequenced. Some clones are missing from TCRdb's copy, which holds only in-frame ones; the method was immunoSEQ multiplex PCR. The table includes 600,000 to 700,000 clones, 13% detected once. Material for sequencing was naive CD4+ T cells from blood. The receptor set was obtained from a man younger than 35 with type 1 diabetes.

CDR3 sequence reads: CSVEWVSDYNEQFF. In DNA, the CDR3 is TGCAGCGTTGAATGGGTTAGCGATTACAATGAGCAGTTCTTC. J is TRBJ2-1 and V is TRBV29-1; D is possibly TRBD2 (5 bases). Germline lookup yields CDR1 SQVTM and CDR2 ANQGSEA. This CDR3 comprises 14 residues. V shed 2 bases and J shed 4 bases, with 12 bases lying between them.

DNA of the CDR3: TGTGCCAGCAGTTTTGGGACGGCACAAGAGGGCTATGGCTACACCTTC. This gives the protein CASSFGTAQEGYGYTF. This chain links TRBV6-5 with TRBJ1-2, with D perhaps matching TRBD1 (5 bases). CDR1 is MNHEY and CDR2 is SVGAGI in the germline V gene. CDR3 length: 16 amino acids. V lost 4 bases and J 4 bases, leaving 19 bases between the germline ends.

The chain employs TRBV6-1 and TRBJ2-3; 9 positions agree with TRBD2. Germline CDR1 and CDR2: MNHNS and SASEGT. The trim removed 6 bases at V and 3 bases at J, leaving 4 bases unmatched. CDR3 length: 14 amino acids. The CDR3 region is CASSRLAETDTQYF. CDR3 in DNA: TGTGCCAGCAGCCGACTAGCGGAGACAGATACGCAGTATTTT.

Comments on this clone: Other DNA sequences within the sample encode an identical CDR3. The CDR3 region is CAWSGSYGYTF. The CDR3 DNA sequence: TGTGCCTGGAGCGGGAGCTATGGCTACACCTTC. V is TRBV30 and J is TRBJ1-2, with D unresolved. The CDR3 loop spans 11 amino acids. Germline CDR1 GTSNPN, CDR2 SVGIG (reference sequence). V shed 3 bases and J shed 4 bases, with 6 bases lying between them.

This chain uses TRBV7-9 with TRBJ1-4, with 9 bases fitting TRBD1. V gave up 5 bases and J gave up 8 bases; unmatched junction bases: 18. This CDR3 is 18 amino acids long. Germline loops: CDR1 SEHNR, CDR2 FQNEAQ (reference sequence). The DNA of the CDR3 is TGTGCCAGCAGCCCCCGGGGGACAGGGTCCGGTCTTTCCGAAAAACTGTTTTTT. Encoded protein: CASSPRGTGSGLSEKLFF.